The present entry profiles one TCR beta chain with its context. The sample originates from a study of blood T cell repertoires in COVID-19. Assay: immunoSEQ multiplex PCR; the TCRdb copy retains only in-frame clones and omits some. The data show 150,000 to 200,000 clones, about 80% seen once. Germline lookup yields CDR1 MNHEY and CDR2 SVGAGI. CDR3 size: 15 residues. The V and J ends lost 0 bases and 0 bases respectively, with 9 bases between them. The chain couples TRBV6-5 to TRBJ2-7, with D tentatively TRBD2 (5 bases). The sequence was obtained from a woman between 50 and 59 years old with active or convalescent COVID-19. The material sequenced was peripheral blood. For the CDR3, the DNA is TGTGCCAGCAGTTACTCCCCGGGGAGCTCCTACGAGCAGTACTTC. Residues: CASSYSPGSSYEQYF.